These 27 T cell receptor beta chains originate from one sample sequenced in a study of control samples from healthy donors and cancer patients. The assay was immunoSEQ multiplex PCR, and TCRdb's table has in-frame clones only and misses some. The profile shows approximately 120,000 clones, around 87% of them singletons. Material: blood. The source of these receptors is a man in his fifties or sixties in good health.

The CDR3 coding sequence is TGTGCCAGCTCACGGGATCCAGGGGGGAACTATGGCTACACCTTC. This sequence encodes CASSRDPGGNYGYTF. The chain recombines TRBV18 with TRBJ1-2; 7 bases are shared with TRBD1. This CDR3 contains 15 residues. J gave up 2 bases and V 4 bases, and 7 bases lay outside the gene matches. The germline V gene has CDR1 KGHSH and CDR2 LQKENI.

This clone was recorded only once. The chain links TRBV7-9 to TRBJ2-2; D could derive from TRBD1 or TRBD2 (5 bases each). In germline, CDR1 is SEHNR, CDR2 FQNEAQ (reference sequence). The CDR3 extends over 14 amino acids. The V end lost 7 bases, the J end lost 6 bases, and 15 bases lay between the germline ends. CDR3 loop: CASTWDGGAGELFF. CDR3 DNA: TGTGCCAGCACCTGGGATGGGGGAGCCGGGGAGCTGTTTTTT.

This chain joins TRBV11-2 and TRBJ1-2; a possible D gene is TRBD1 (6 bases). The germline V and J ends were trimmed by 5 bases and 2 bases, with 12 bases remaining between them. The V gene's germline CDR1 is SGHAT and CDR2 FQNNGV. This CDR3 contains 14 residues. DNA for the CDR3: TGTGCCAGCAGCCAAAGGGGGACAAACTATGGCTACACCTTC. Translation: CASSQRGTNYGYTF.

The chain has TRBV27 and TRBJ1-1; D gene uncertain. The CDR3 is 13 residues long. With 6 bases removed from V and 0 bases from J, the gap between germline ends came to 8 bases. Germline lookup yields CDR1 MNHEY and CDR2 SMNVEV (reference sequence). This CDR3 is CASRVGLNTEAFF. The CDR3 DNA follows: TGTGCCAGCAGAGTCGGCTTGAACACTGAAGCTTTCTTT.

This chain connects TRBV13 to TRBJ2-7, with D perhaps TRBD1 (6 bases). Germline CDR1 reads PRHDT; CDR2 reads FYEKMQ (reference sequence). V was shortened by 5 bases and J by 5 bases, with 10 bases between the two germline ends. This CDR3 contains 12 residues. The CDR3 region has the DNA TGTGCCAGCAGCCCACAGGGAGACGAGCAGTACTTC. Protein sequence: CASSPQGDEQYF.

This chain uses TRBV6-5 with TRBJ2-3, with TRBD2 matching over 10 bases. Germline-derived CDR1 and CDR2 are MNHEY and SVGAGI. The CDR3 is 14 residues long. With 6 bases clipped from V and 4 bases from J, the junction kept 4 bases outside the gene matches. This CDR3 is CASRDGTSADTQYF. The DNA for the CDR3 is TGTGCCAGCAGAGATGGGACTAGCGCAGATACGCAGTATTTT.

This rearrangement joins TRBV19 to TRBJ1-1; no firm D call. The CDR3 sequence is 13 residues long. The germline V gene has CDR1 LNHDA and CDR2 SQIVND (reference sequence). Trimming left V 3 bases short and J 8 bases short, with 13 bases between. CDR3: CASSMDLGSEAFF. The CDR3 DNA follows: TGTGCCAGTAGTATGGATTTAGGCTCCGAAGCTTTCTTT.

The rearrangement links TRBV7-8 to TRBJ1-6, with D maybe TRBD1 (6 bases). V was pared by 1 base and J by 10 bases, with 11 bases between. This CDR3 contains 14 residues. Germline lookup yields CDR1 SGHVS and CDR2 FQNEAQ. The CDR3: CASSLVGGESPLHF. The DNA of the CDR3 is TGTGCCAGCAGCTTAGTCGGGGGCGAGTCACCCCTCCACTTT.

The chain links TRBV12-3 or TRBV12-4 to TRBJ2-1; D is unresolved. The CDR3 runs 12 residues. Trimming removed 2 bases at V and 6 bases at J, with 5 bases between. In DNA form, the CDR3 reads TGTGCCAGCAGTTTACAGACCAATGAGCAGTTCTTC. Its protein product is CASSLQTNEQFF.

The chain couples TRBV5-1 to TRBJ1-4; D unclear. CDR1 is SGHRS and CDR2 is YFSETQ in the germline V gene. The CDR3 has 13 amino acids. Trimming removed 0 bases at V and 5 bases at J, with 5 bases between. CDR3 loop: CASSLAQNEKLFF. The DNA of the CDR3 is TGCGCCAGCAGCTTGGCGCAAAATGAAAAACTGTTTTTT.

The chain combines TRBV7-9 with TRBJ1-1, with 7 bases identical to TRBD1. V was clipped by 4 bases and J by 12 bases; unmatched bases: 8. Germline V gene data show CDR1 as SEHNR and CDR2 as FQNEAQ (reference sequence). The CDR3 spans 12 residues. In DNA form, the CDR3 reads TGTGCCAGCAGCTCCCAGGGGGAGACGACTTTCTTT. Amino acid sequence: CASSSQGETTFF.

As regards this clone: At the DNA level, this CDR3 is encoded by other sequences in the same sample as well. The V gene is TRBV6-5, the J gene TRBJ2-7; D ambiguous. Germline V lookup: CDR1 MNHEY, CDR2 SVGAGI. The V end lost 0 bases, the J end lost 0 bases, and 9 bases lay between the germline ends. CDR3 length: 15 residues. The CDR3 DNA sequence: TGTGCCAGCAGTTACTCGACCGCTAGCTCCTACGAGCAGTACTTC. It encodes CASSYSTASSYEQYF.

The V and J genes are TRBV5-6 and TRBJ2-4; either TRBD1 or TRBD2 may fit D (5 bases each). The CDR3 length is 15 residues. The germline CDR1 and CDR2 sequences are SGHDT and YYEEEE. Trimming left V 0 bases short and J 9 bases short, with 16 bases between. DNA for the CDR3: TGTGCCAGCAGCTTGGGAGGGGTCCGGGCGGGCATTCAGTACTTC. This encodes CASSLGGVRAGIQYF. The entire variable domain, with the rest obtained from reference TRBV5-6 and TRBJ2-4, is as follows: DAGVTQSPTHLIKTRGQQVTLRCSPKSGHDTVSWYQQALGQGPQFIFQYYEEEERQRGNFPDRFSGHQFPNYSSELNVNALLLGDSALYLCASSLGGVRAGIQYFGAGTRLSVL.

The chain is built from TRBV11-3 and TRBJ1-6; 7 bases align to TRBD1. V was clipped by 5 bases and J by 10 bases; unmatched bases: 11. CDR1 SGHNT and CDR2 YENEEA come from the germline V gene. This CDR3 is 15 amino acids long. In nucleotides, the CDR3 is TGTGCCAGCAGCCTCCGGAGGGACAGCTACTCACCCCTCCACTTT. This codes for CASSLRRDSYSPLHF.

This chain uses TRBV30 with TRBJ2-7; D is unresolved. V was trimmed by 1 base and J by 6 bases, leaving 16 bases between them. CDR1 is GTSNPN, CDR2 SVGIG, per germline (reference sequence). This CDR3 spans 14 amino acids. In nucleotides, the CDR3 is TGTGCCTGGAGTGGCCAGATATACAGTGGCGAGCAGTACTTC. Translating it yields CAWSGQIYSGEQYF.

The J gene is TRBJ1-4, the V gene TRBV9; 11 positions match TRBD1. Germline assignment: CDR1 SGDLS and CDR2 YYNGEE. The junction had 9 bases not matched to a gene; V was cut back by 3 bases and J by 5 bases. The CDR3 runs to 17 residues. In DNA, the CDR3 is TGTGCCAGCAGCGGCGGACAGGGGGCGCGTTCGAATGAAAAACTGTTTTTT. Residues: CASSGGQGARSNEKLFF.

The chain combines TRBV7-9 with TRBJ2-3; TRBD1 aligns across 9 bases. The CDR3 has 15 residues. CDR1 and CDR2 from the germline V gene are SEHNR and FQNEAQ (reference sequence). Unmatched junction bases numbered 4, after V lost 4 bases and J lost 2 bases. The CDR3 DNA follows: TGTGCCAGCAGCTATGGGACAGGGCCCACAGATACGCAGTATTTT. It yields the protein CASSYGTGPTDTQYF.

This rearrangement joins TRBV7-2 to TRBJ1-6; D is ambiguous. In germline, CDR1 is SGHTA, CDR2 FQGNSA. This CDR3 contains 17 residues. Trimming left V 1 base short and J 4 bases short, with 14 bases between. This CDR3 reads CASSLEASTAYNSPLHF. The CDR3 nucleotides read TGTGCCAGCAGCTTAGAAGCTTCGACCGCTTATAATTCACCCCTCCACTTT.

This chain links TRBV6-6 with TRBJ1-5; a possible D gene is TRBD1 (5 bases). The ends were cut back, 0 bases at V and 2 bases at J, with 8 bases in the middle. From germline, CDR1 is MNHNY and CDR2 SVGAGI (reference sequence). The CDR3 is 15 residues long. CDR3 residues: CASSYSSGRNQPQHF. As DNA, the CDR3 is TGTGCCAGCAGTTACTCCTCAGGGCGCAATCAGCCCCAGCATTTT.

This chain uses TRBV30 with TRBJ1-6; weak D call: TRBD1 (6 bases). Per germline, CDR1 GTSNPN and CDR2 SVGIG (reference sequence). V was trimmed by 3 bases and J by 3 bases, leaving 9 bases between them. This CDR3 has 14 residues. The CDR3: CAWSQGSYNSPLHF. DNA of the CDR3: TGTGCCTGGAGCCAGGGGAGCTATAATTCACCCCTCCACTTT.

The rearrangement links TRBV18 to TRBJ1-1; a weak D match, TRBD1 (6 bases). This CDR3 is built from 13 residues. Trimming left V 4 bases short and J 2 bases short, with 8 bases between. Germline loops: CDR1 KGHSH, CDR2 LQKENI. CDR3 protein: CASSRTDNTEAFF. The CDR3 DNA reads TGTGCCAGCTCACGGACAGACAACACTGAAGCTTTCTTT.

The rearrangement links TRBV11-2 to TRBJ2-3, with 14 positions matching TRBD2. J gave up 7 bases and V 5 bases, and 5 bases lay outside the gene matches. CDR1 is SGHAT and CDR2 is FQNNGV in the germline V gene. The length of the CDR3 is 15 residues. The CDR3: CASSLTSGGVNTQYF. CDR3 nucleotide sequence: TGTGCCAGCAGCCTGACTAGCGGGGGGGTAAATACGCAGTATTTT.

The J gene is TRBJ2-2, the V gene TRBV7-9; 9 positions agree with TRBD1. V trimming: 7 bases; J trimming: 6 bases; junction bases outside the gene matches: 33. The CDR3 has 23 residues. Germline V lookup: CDR1 SEHNR, CDR2 FQNEAQ (reference sequence). The CDR3 DNA sequence: TGTGCCAGCACCGAACTGAAACAGGGACAGGGTTCCACTTGGGAGAGTTTTGCCGGGGAGCTGTTTTTT. Its translation: CASTELKQGQGSTWESFAGELFF.

V gene TRBV7-2 combines with J gene TRBJ2-7; 9 positions match TRBD2. Germline V gives CDR1 SGHTA, CDR2 FQGNSA. J gave up 6 bases and V 0 bases, and 6 bases lay outside the gene matches. CDR3 length: 15 residues. The CDR3 spells CASSLAASGVGEQYF. The DNA of the CDR3 is TGTGCCAGCAGCTTAGCGGCTAGCGGGGTGGGCGAGCAGTACTTC.

V is TRBV25-1 and J is TRBJ1-2, with TRBD1 matching over 9 bases. This CDR3 is 14 amino acids long. Trimming cost V 8 bases and J 4 bases; bases outside gene matches: 8. Germline values: CDR1 MGHDK, CDR2 SYGVNS. The CDR3 reads CASSAGTGSYGYTF. The CDR3 DNA reads as TGTGCCAGCTCTGCCGGGACAGGGTCCTATGGCTACACCTTC.

The genes are TRBV4-2 and TRBJ1-4; D not resolved. Germline assignment: CDR1 LGHNA and CDR2 YNFKEQ. The CDR3 length is 15 residues. V was cut by 4 bases and J by 0 bases, with 9 bases left in between. The CDR3 sequence is CASSLQAATNEKLFF. The CDR3 DNA sequence: TGTGCCAGCAGCCTCCAGGCTGCAACTAATGAAAAACTGTTTTTT.

The chain uses TRBV5-6 and TRBJ2-5; D call uncertain. V was trimmed by 1 base and J by 3 bases, leaving 7 bases between them. Germline values: CDR1 SGHDT, CDR2 YYEEEE. This CDR3 region has 13 residues. In DNA, the CDR3 is TGTGCCAGCAGCTTGTGGATTAAAGAGACCCAGTACTTC. Protein: CASSLWIKETQYF.